The 25 T cell receptor beta chains given below trace back to one sample, sequenced in a study of blood T cells in healthy people across ages. Primers used in a second PCR of about 7 to 12 cycles were a sample-barcoded 5' primer and a J-beta primer mix. Using its own MiXCR run on the 5' RACE reads, TCRdb lists one record per CDR3 protein. The table shows roughly 1.5 million distinct CDR3 sequences, with roughly 43% occurring only once. The sequenced sample was blood. Receptors were obtained from a woman aged 18-35 years in good health.

For this clonotype: At one end, the junction sequence differs from germline, possibly due to a read error. The V gene is TRBV20-1, the J gene TRBJ2-1, with TRBD2 matching 11 bases. The CDR3 is made up of 15 amino acids. The germline CDR1 and CDR2 sequences are DFQATT and SNEGSKA (reference sequence). The chain's CDR3 is CGARRTSGPYNEQFF. The CDR3 bases are TGCGGTGCTAGAAGGACTAGCGGGCCCTACAATGAGCAGTTCTTC.

The chain recombines TRBV27 with TRBJ2-3; no clear D. The V and J ends lost 2 bases and 5 bases respectively, with 8 bases between them. Germline V gene data show CDR1 as MNHEY and CDR2 as SMNVEV (reference sequence). The CDR3 has 13 residues. CDR3 DNA sequence: TGTGCCAGCAGTTTACGTTGGGGAGATACGCAGTATTTT. Translation gives CASSLRWGDTQYF.

This clonotype was picked up one time. The germline gene is not matched at one end of the junction; a read error may be the cause. The V gene is TRBV27, the J gene TRBJ1-6; D ambiguous. Germline V CDR1 and CDR2: MNHEY, SMNVEV (reference sequence). This CDR3 contains 15 residues. This chain's CDR3 is CASSSGSSYNPPLHF. CDR3 DNA sequence: TGTGCCAGCAGTTCGGGGAGCTCCTATAATCCACCCCTCCACTTT.

This chain connects TRBV27 to TRBJ1-5; D gene ambiguous. Between the trimmed V and J ends, which lost 2 bases and 9 bases, there was a span of 14 bases. Germline lookup yields CDR1 MNHEY and CDR2 SMNVEV (reference sequence). CDR3 length: 14 amino acids. The CDR3 DNA reads TGTGCCAGCAGTTTAGGTCCGGGCCTCGGGCCCCAGCATTTT. Its protein product is CASSLGPGLGPQHF.

This clonotype showed up just a few times. The CDR3 DNA follows: TGTGCCTGGAGTATGACAGGGGAGCAGTTCTTC. This translates into CAWSMTGEQFF. The V gene is TRBV30, the J gene TRBJ2-1, with 7 bases that match TRBD1. Looked up from germline, CDR1 is GTSNPN and CDR2 is SVGIG (reference sequence). V was clipped by 2 bases and J by 10 bases; unmatched bases: 2. This CDR3 is 11 amino acids long.

The V call is TRBV20-1, the J call TRBJ2-1; D might be TRBD1 (5 bases). Germline V gene data show CDR1 as DFQATT and CDR2 as SNEGSKA (reference sequence). V was shortened by 0 bases and J by 5 bases, with 14 bases between the two germline ends. The CDR3 has 15 amino acids. The DNA of the CDR3 is TGCAGTGCTAGAGACTTCAGGGTATTGCACAATGAGCAGTTCTTC. Amino acids: CSARDFRVLHNEQFF.

This clonotype has a handful of counts. The chain has TRBV7-2 and TRBJ2-5; D is ambiguous. Germline CDR1 SGHTA, CDR2 FQGNSA. The CDR3 extends over 14 amino acids. Trimming pared 2 bases from V and 4 bases from J, leaving 11 bases between. The CDR3 coding sequence is TGTGCCAGCAGCTTAAGCACAACCCGAGAGACCCAGTACTTC. Its protein product is CASSLSTTRETQYF.

The rearrangement joins TRBV3-1 to TRBJ1-1; a possible D gene is TRBD1 (5 bases). Trimming removed 3 bases from V and 6 bases from J, with 11 bases in between. The V gene's germline CDR1 is LGHDT and CDR2 YNNKEL (reference sequence). This CDR3 contains 13 residues. This chain's CDR3 is CASSHPDNAEAFF. As DNA, the CDR3 is TGTGCCAGCAGCCATCCGGACAACGCTGAAGCTTTCTTT.

The J gene is TRBJ1-2, the V gene TRBV29-1; D gene unclear. V lost 5 bases and J lost 8, with 12 bases in between. Germline CDR1 SQVTM, CDR2 ANQGSEA. The CDR3 loop spans 11 amino acids. Written as DNA, the CDR3 is TGCAGCGTTAGGGAGGTTTGGGGCTACACCTTC. Its translation: CSVREVWGYTF.

This clonotype was counted many times. The CDR3 coding sequence is TGTGCCAGCAGCCAGGGGGGGGTGCAGTACTTC. Protein sequence: CASSQGGVQYF. V usage is TRBV11-1 and J usage is TRBJ2-5; the D call may be TRBD1 or TRBD2 (7 bases each). Germline V gives CDR1 SGHAT, CDR2 FQDESV (reference sequence). The CDR3 is 11 residues long. Trimming took 5 bases from V and 11 from J, leaving 12 bases between them.

Many counts were recorded for this clonotype. The genes are TRBV12-3 or TRBV12-4 and TRBJ2-1, with a possible D match to TRBD1 (5 bases). The CDR3 is 11 amino acids. V shed 5 bases and J shed 10 bases, with 9 bases lying between them. The CDR3 spells CASSPRGEQFF. CDR3 bases: TGTGCCAGCAGTCCTAGGGGAGAGCAGTTCTTC.

The table lists this clonotype with a few counts. The chain combines TRBV7-2 with TRBJ1-1, with D possibly TRBD1 on 5 matching bases. The germline V gene encodes CDR1 SGHTA and CDR2 FQGNSA. There are 17 residues in the CDR3. Trimming shortened V by 3 bases and J by 0 bases, and 17 bases separated the two germline ends. CDR3 nucleotides: TGTGCCAGCAGCTTTCGTTCCAATGGGGGTCTGAACACTGAAGCTTTCTTT. Translating gives CASSFRSNGGLNTEAFF.

This clonotype was detected a few times. The chain joins TRBV9 to TRBJ2-7; 10 bases are shared with TRBD2. J was trimmed by 5 bases and V by 3 bases; bases with no gene match: 5. Germline CDR1 SGDLS, CDR2 YYNGEE. This CDR3 spans 14 amino acids. The chain's CDR3 is CASSALAGGNEQYF. CDR3 DNA: TGTGCCAGCAGCGCCTTAGCGGGAGGCAACGAGCAGTACTTC. The full variable domain, its missing parts supplied by reference TRBV9 and TRBJ2-7, is DSGVTQTPKHLITATGQRVTLRCSPRSGDLSVYWYQQSLDQGLQFLIQYYNGEERAKGNILERFSAQQFPDLHSELNLSSLELGDSALYFCASSALAGGNEQYFGPGTRLTVT.

The rearrangement joins TRBV9 to TRBJ2-7; D gene uncertain. The CDR3 loop spans 14 amino acids. The germline V gene has CDR1 SGDLS and CDR2 YYNGEE. V was clipped by 2 bases and J by 0 bases, with 9 bases between them. The CDR3, as DNA: TGTGCCAGCAGCGTCAGACCAAGCTCCTACGAGCAGTACTTC. It is translated as CASSVRPSSYEQYF.

This clonotype showed up just a few times. The chain employs TRBV29-1 and TRBJ2-7; D unresolved. V gave up 1 base and J gave up 7 bases, with 8 bases separating them. Germline V gene sequence: CDR1 SQVTM, CDR2 ANQGSEA. This CDR3 region has 11 residues. The DNA of the CDR3 is TGCAGCGTTGAAGCTTTAGGAGAGCAGTACTTC. It is translated as CSVEALGEQYF.

This clonotype was seen a handful of times. The V gene is TRBV20-1, the J gene TRBJ2-5, with a weak D call TRBD2 (6 bases). Germline V lookup: CDR1 DFQATT, CDR2 SNEGSKA (reference sequence). Trimming left V 5 bases short and J 5 bases short, with 12 bases between. The length of the CDR3 is 12 residues. The CDR3 protein is CSAVGGYETQYF. The CDR3 nucleotides read TGCAGTGCTGTGGGGGGATATGAGACCCAGTACTTC.

This sequence joins TRBV29-1 and TRBJ1-1; D might be TRBD1 (5 bases). The V end was cut by 3 bases, the J end by 5 bases, with 10 bases between. Germline CDR1 SQVTM, CDR2 ANQGSEA. CDR3 size: 12 residues. The CDR3 bases are TGCAGCGTTGAGGAGGGGCGAACTGAAGCTTTCTTT. Translating it yields CSVEEGRTEAFF.

The chain carries TRBV28 and TRBJ1-2, with no clear D. Germline CDR1 is MDHEN and CDR2 is SYDVKM. Trimming removed 7 bases at V and 4 bases at J, with 7 bases between. CDR3 length: 11 amino acids. DNA for the CDR3: TGTGCCAGCAAAAAGAGCTATGGCTACACCTTC. Protein sequence: CASKKSYGYTF.

This clonotype has more than one count but fewer than ten. The genes are TRBV7-2 and TRBJ2-3, with D perhaps assigned TRBD1 or TRBD2 (5 bases each). Germline CDR1 and CDR2: SGHTA and FQGNSA. Trimming took off 0 bases at V and 4 bases at J, with 11 bases between the two ends. This CDR3 comprises 15 residues. The CDR3, as DNA: TGTGCCAGCAGCTTAGCAGTGGTGGGGGCAGATACGCAGTATTTT. It encodes CASSLAVVGADTQYF. Filled out from reference TRBV7-2 and TRBJ2-3, the complete variable domain reads GAGVSQSPSNKVTEKGKDVELRCDPISGHTALYWYRQSLGQGLEFLIYFQGNSAPDKSGLPSDRFSAERTGGSVSTLTIQRTQQEDSAVYLCASSLAVVGADTQYFGPGTRLTVL.

This clonotype came up a few times. This sequence joins TRBV7-2 and TRBJ2-1, with 10 bases that match TRBD1. J was trimmed by 9 bases and V by 0 bases; bases with no gene match: 2. The germline V gene encodes CDR1 SGHTA and CDR2 FQGNSA. The CDR3 has 14 residues. CDR3 nucleotides: TGTGCCAGCAGCTTAGCGGGACAGGGGACTGAGCAGTTCTTC. Amino acid sequence: CASSLAGQGTEQFF.

The V call is TRBV5-1, the J call TRBJ2-7; 12 nucleotides align to TRBD2. The CDR3 consists of 15 residues. The germline CDR1 and CDR2 sequences are SGHRS and YFSETQ. V trimming: 4 bases; J trimming: 3 bases; junction bases outside the gene matches: 5. CDR3 loop: CASSTGLAGIYEQYF. The CDR3 DNA sequence: TGCGCCAGCAGCACCGGACTAGCGGGAATCTACGAGCAGTACTTC.

This clonotype was recorded a few times. CDR3 bases: TGCGCCAGCAGCCCTAACGTCGGGGCAGGGGGATATGGCTACACCTTC. Translating it yields CASSPNVGAGGYGYTF. V is TRBV4-3 and J is TRBJ1-2; 7 bases line up with TRBD1. Per germline, CDR1 LGHNA and CDR2 YSLEER. This CDR3 contains 16 residues. Trimming removed 4 bases from V and 5 bases from J; junction bases left unmatched: 13.

This clonotype was recorded only once. This chain connects TRBV6-2 or TRBV6-3 to TRBJ1-2; 8 positions match TRBD1. Per germline, CDR1 MNHEY and CDR2 SVGEGT. With 3 bases clipped from V and 3 bases from J, the junction kept 3 bases outside the gene matches. This CDR3 spans 14 amino acids. The CDR3 DNA sequence: TGTGCCAGCAGTTATAAGGGACAGGACTATGGCTACACCTTC. Its translation is CASSYKGQDYGYTF.

The table lists this clonotype with a few counts. An end of the junction does not agree with germline; a read error may underlie this. V usage is TRBV19 and J usage is TRBJ1-1; D gene uncertain. The germline gives CDR1 LNHDA, CDR2 SQIVND (reference sequence). This CDR3 spans 13 amino acids. CDR3 residues: CASNIQLNTEAFF. In DNA, the CDR3 is TGTGCCAGTAATATACAGTTGAACACTGAAGCTTTCTTT. Using reference TRBV19 and TRBJ1-1 for the parts outside the CDR3, the full variable domain is DGGITQSPKYLFRKEGQNVTLSCEQNLNHDAMYWYRQDPGQGLRLIYYSQIVNDFQKGDIAEGYSVSREKKESFPLTVTSAQKNPTAFYLCASNIQLNTEAFFGQGTRLTVV.

A few counts support this clonotype. The rearrangement links TRBV20-1 to TRBJ1-2; D perhaps matches TRBD1 (5 bases). This CDR3 has 13 residues. V lost 6 bases, J lost 5 bases, and 16 bases lay in between. CDR1 and CDR2 (germline): DFQATT, SNEGSKA (reference sequence). CDR3 in amino acids: CSAPQRGVYGYTF. The CDR3 nucleotides are TGCAGTGCCCCCCAACGGGGCGTTTATGGCTACACCTTC.